These 16 T cell receptor beta chains originate from one sample sequenced in a study of cytomegalovirus exposure and HLA in healthy donors. Clones were sequenced by immunoSEQ multiplex PCR, and TCRdb holds only the in-frame ones, with some missing. Of approximately 150,000 clones listed, just under 90% are singletons. The source material was PBMCs. All receptors derive from a woman in her thirties in good health and CMV-seronegative.

This chain joins TRBV2 and TRBJ1-1, with D unresolved. V lost 4 bases, J lost 11 bases, and 17 bases lay in between. Per the germline V gene, CDR1 is SNHLY and CDR2 is FYNNEI. This CDR3 has 13 residues. CDR3 in amino acids: CASSGPGSRIAFF. Written as DNA, the CDR3 is TGTGCCAGCAGTGGACCGGGGTCACGTATCGCTTTCTTT.

V and J are TRBV7-9 and TRBJ1-5, with D perhaps TRBD1 (6 bases). The germline V and J ends were trimmed by 5 bases and 1 base, with 12 bases remaining between them. The CDR3 contains 15 residues. Germline CDR1 SEHNR, CDR2 FQNEAQ (reference sequence). CDR3 DNA sequence: TGTGCCAGCAGCACTTCGACAGGAAGCAATCAGCCCCAGCATTTT. It is translated as CASSTSTGSNQPQHF. Drawing the rest from reference TRBV7-9 and TRBJ1-5, the complete variable domain is DTGVSQNPRHKITKRGQNVTFRCDPISEHNRLYWYRQTLGQGPEFLTYFQNEAQLEKSRLLSDRFSAERPKGSFSTLEIQRTEQGDSAMYLCASSTSTGSNQPQHFGDGTRLSIL.

The chain joins TRBV6-5 to TRBJ2-7; D possibly corresponds to TRBD1 (6 bases). Germline V CDR1 and CDR2: MNHEY, SVGAGI. The CDR3 runs 14 residues. The V and J ends lost 2 bases and 0 bases respectively, with 8 bases between them. CDR3 region: CASSYGGGSYEQYF. Here the CDR3 DNA reads TGTGCCAGCAGTTACGGGGGCGGCTCCTACGAGCAGTACTTC.

This chain links TRBV6-1 with TRBJ1-5, with unresolved D. Trimming removed 4 bases from V and 0 bases from J, with 7 bases in between. The germline gives CDR1 MNHNS, CDR2 SASEGT. CDR3 size: 14 residues. As DNA, the CDR3 is TGTGCCAGCAGTGGCACACCTAGCAATCAGCCCCAGCATTTT. This translates into CASSGTPSNQPQHF.

The chain couples TRBV19 to TRBJ2-1; 13 nucleotides match TRBD2. The CDR3 has 16 residues. The germline V gene encodes CDR1 LNHDA and CDR2 SQIVND (reference sequence). The V segment lost 6 bases and the J segment 9 bases; nucleotides outside the gene matches: 11. This chain's CDR3 is CASSKLAGGPDGEQFF. The CDR3 coding sequence is TGTGCCAGTAGCAAACTAGCGGGGGGGCCAGATGGTGAGCAGTTCTTC.

J is TRBJ2-5 and V is TRBV5-6, with TRBD2 matching over 8 bases. This CDR3 has 16 amino acids. V was pared by 2 bases and J by 2 bases, with 8 bases of the junction left unmatched. CDR1 is SGHDT and CDR2 is YYEEEE in the germline V gene. The CDR3: CASSFPWRGEQETQYF. The CDR3 nucleotides are TGTGCCAGCAGCTTCCCTTGGCGGGGGGAACAAGAGACCCAGTACTTC. The variable domain in full, with the rest retrieved from reference TRBV5-6 and TRBJ2-5, is DAGVTQSPTHLIKTRGQQVTLRCSPKSGHDTVSWYQQALGQGPQFIFQYYEEEERQRGNFPDRFSGHQFPNYSSELNVNALLLGDSALYLCASSFPWRGEQETQYFGPGTRLLVL.

This clone was found a few times. This chain links TRBV14 with TRBJ2-7; D might be TRBD1 (6 bases). V was pared by 4 bases and J by 2 bases, with 12 bases between. The germline V gene has CDR1 SGHDN and CDR2 FVKESK. This CDR3 spans 14 amino acids. CDR3 residues: CASSRQEVPYEQYF. The CDR3 DNA follows: TGTGCCAGCAGCCGACAGGAGGTCCCCTACGAGCAGTACTTC.

The V gene is TRBV9, the J gene TRBJ1-1; no clear D. The CDR3 has 13 amino acids. Germline V gene lookup returns CDR1 SGDLS and CDR2 YYNGEE. V lost 4 bases to trimming and J lost 4 bases, with 11 bases between them. CDR3 residues: CASSSTAGTEAFF. CDR3 coding DNA: TGTGCCAGCAGCTCCACTGCAGGCACTGAAGCTTTCTTT.

This clone was counted once. The chain has TRBV6-5 and TRBJ1-3; D ambiguous. V was clipped by 6 bases and J by 13 bases, with 19 bases between them. The CDR3 sequence is 13 residues long. The germline V gene encodes CDR1 MNHEY and CDR2 SVGAGI. The CDR3 region is CASRQAGERRIYF. In DNA form, the CDR3 reads TGTGCCAGCAGGCAGGCTGGGGAGCGGAGAATATATTTT.

The rearrangement uses TRBV6-1 and TRBJ2-2, with a tentative D call TRBD1 (6 bases). V was trimmed by 3 bases and J by 9 bases, leaving 17 bases between them. Germline V CDR1 and CDR2: MNHNS, SASEGT. The CDR3 runs to 15 residues. The CDR3, as DNA: TGTGCCAGCAGTGATTGGGCAGGGGCGTTCCGGGAGCTGTTTTTT. Translating gives CASSDWAGAFRELFF.

The chain links TRBV6-1 to TRBJ2-7, with TRBD1 matching over 12 bases. The CDR3 spans 15 residues. V was clipped by 3 bases and J by 5 bases; unmatched bases: 5. Germline CDR1 and CDR2: MNHNS and SASEGT. The CDR3, as DNA: TGTGCCAGCAGTGAGGGGGGACAGGGGGCTGACGAGCAGTACTTC. Translated: CASSEGGQGADEQYF.

The chain joins TRBV2 to TRBJ2-1; 8 bases are shared with TRBD2. This CDR3 is 15 amino acids long. Germline V lookup: CDR1 SNHLY, CDR2 FYNNEI. The trim removed 5 bases at V and 9 bases at J, leaving 12 bases unmatched. CDR3 DNA sequence: TGTGCCAGCAGTACCGGGACTAGTCGCGCCGGTGAGCAGTTCTTC. It encodes CASSTGTSRAGEQFF.

The chain couples TRBV21-1 to TRBJ2-7; TRBD2, the table's D call, lacks a check against the DNA. TRBV21-1 is a recognized pseudogene. This CDR3 has 14 amino acids. CDR3 protein: CASSKRWLDYEQYF. CDR3 nucleotides: TGTGCCAGCAGCAAGCGTTGGCTAGACTACGAGCAGTACTTC.

Only one count was recorded for this clone. CDR3 residues: CSVVRPLRLNEKLFF. CDR3 bases: TGCAGCGTTGTAAGGCCCCTCAGGTTGAATGAAAAACTGTTTTTT. The V gene is TRBV29-1, the J gene TRBJ1-4; D not resolved. The CDR3 is 15 residues long. The V and J ends lost 4 bases and 5 bases respectively, with 17 bases between them. Germline CDR1 reads SQVTM; CDR2 reads ANQGSEA.

This clone was picked up one time. The genes are TRBV7-9 and TRBJ1-2; TRBD1 matches 8 bases. Germline trimming cut 5 bases from V and 2 bases from J; bases unmatched to any gene: 10. Looked up from germline, CDR1 is SEHNR and CDR2 is FQNEAQ (reference sequence). There are 16 residues in the CDR3. CDR3 protein: CASSPRRGQANYGYTF. In DNA form, the CDR3 reads TGTGCCAGCAGCCCCAGACGGGGACAGGCAAACTATGGCTACACCTTC.

The V call is TRBV4-3, the J call TRBJ2-3; D not resolved. The germline CDR1 and CDR2 sequences are LGHNA and YSLEER. V shed 1 base and J shed 1 base, with 15 bases lying between them. The CDR3 spans 17 residues. DNA of the CDR3: TGCGCCAGCAGCCAAGTGAACCCCGGTCAAGGCACAGATACGCAGTATTTT. Residues: CASSQVNPGQGTDTQYF.